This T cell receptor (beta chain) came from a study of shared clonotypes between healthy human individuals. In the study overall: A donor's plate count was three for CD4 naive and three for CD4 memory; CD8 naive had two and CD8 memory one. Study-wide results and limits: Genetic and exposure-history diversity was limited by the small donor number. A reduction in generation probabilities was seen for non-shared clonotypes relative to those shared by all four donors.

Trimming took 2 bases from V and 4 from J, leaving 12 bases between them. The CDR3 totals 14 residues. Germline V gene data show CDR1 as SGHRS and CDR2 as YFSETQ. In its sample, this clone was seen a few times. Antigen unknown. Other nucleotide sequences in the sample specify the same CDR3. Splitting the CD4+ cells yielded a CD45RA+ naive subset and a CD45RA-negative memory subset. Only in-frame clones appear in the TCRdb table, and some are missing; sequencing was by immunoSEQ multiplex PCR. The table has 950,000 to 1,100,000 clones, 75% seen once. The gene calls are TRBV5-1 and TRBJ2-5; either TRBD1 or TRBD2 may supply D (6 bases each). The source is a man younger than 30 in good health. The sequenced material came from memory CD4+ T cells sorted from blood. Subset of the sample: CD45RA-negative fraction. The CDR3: CASSLGGGGETQYF. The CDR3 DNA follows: TGCGCCAGCAGCTTAGGGGGAGGTGGAGAGACCCAGTACTTC.